The T cell receptor beta chain under discussion was sequenced for a study of T cells expressing NK-cell markers. Study-level background: Sequencing of TCR beta repertoires drew on sorted CD3+CD56+NKG2C+, CD3+CD56+NKG2C- and CD3+CD56-NKG2C+ T cells.

Following a re-call of the 5' RACE reads, TCRdb has one entry per CDR3 protein and lacks DNA. The listing records 250,000 to 300,000 distinct CDR3 sequences. The sequence came from a woman between 18 and 70 years old in good health. Sequences were obtained from blood T cells: a sorted CD56 or NKG2C T cell subset, CD4+ or CD8+ T cells, or bulk PBMC T cells (not recorded which).

CDR3 protein: CASAGNTEAFF. The rearrangement joins TRBV9 to TRBJ1-1. Per germline, CDR1 SGDLS and CDR2 YYNGEE. This CDR3 has 11 residues.